The 22 T cell receptor beta chains listed next were all sequenced from one sample in a study of human T cells and chemical hapten exposure. Via MiXCR, TCRdb re-called the RACE reads, giving one row per CDR3 protein. Found here are roughly 46,000 distinct CDR3 sequences, about 4.5% of them singletons; the top ten hold approximately 5.5%. This sample's time point: healthy volunteer bleed at 2 weeks. Unfractionated whole blood was the source of the extracted total RNA. Sequencing input: whole blood. Receptor source: a human donor in good health. Some clones in this sample may be carry-over from other donors' samples.

This clonotype has a handful of counts. The chain carries TRBV6-5 and TRBJ1-1; D perhaps matches TRBD1 (5 bases). The germline V gene encodes CDR1 MNHEY and CDR2 SVGAGI. This CDR3 has 15 residues. V lost 2 bases and J lost 1, with 11 bases in between. CDR3 amino acids: CASSYKGPKNTEAFF. In nucleotides, the CDR3 is TGTGCCAGCAGTTACAAGGGGCCCAAGAACACTGAAGCTTTCTTT.

This clonotype has only a few counts. The V call is TRBV3-1, the J call TRBJ2-2, with D possibly matching TRBD2 (6 bases). Trimming took 4 bases from V and 0 from J, leaving 6 bases between them. Germline-derived CDR1 and CDR2 are LGHDT and YNNKEL (reference sequence). The length of the CDR3 is 14 residues. CDR3 region: CASSPSANTGELFF. CDR3 sequence (DNA): TGTGCCAGCAGCCCTAGCGCGAACACCGGGGAGCTGTTTTTT.

V usage is TRBV15 and J usage is TRBJ1-2, with D possibly matching TRBD1 (5 bases). Germline loops: CDR1 LNHNV, CDR2 YYDKDF (reference sequence). The V end was cut by 0 bases, the J end by 7 bases, with 12 bases between. This CDR3 region has 14 residues. The CDR3, as DNA: TGTGCCACCAGCAGAGAAGGGGTAATCGGTGGCTACACCTTC. Protein: CATSREGVIGGYTF.

At least ten counts were recorded for this clonotype. This chain connects TRBV2 to TRBJ1-1; 8 bases line up with TRBD1. V trimming: 8 bases; J trimming: 0 bases; junction bases outside the gene matches: 5. The CDR3 loop spans 14 amino acids. In germline, CDR1 is SNHLY, CDR2 FYNNEI. The CDR3 nucleotides read TGTGCCAGCTACCGACAGGGGATGAACACTGAAGCTTTCTTT. Amino acids: CASYRQGMNTEAFF.

This clonotype was observed at least ten times. The gene calls are TRBV12-3 or TRBV12-4 and TRBJ1-4; D perhaps matches TRBD1 (6 bases). The CDR3 is made up of 14 amino acids. V dropped 4 bases and J dropped 4 bases, with 10 bases sitting between them. CDR3 region: CASSSGTSNEKLFF. The CDR3 DNA is TGTGCCAGCAGTTCCGGGACAAGTAATGAAAAACTGTTTTTT.

This clonotype occurred many times. The genes are TRBV5-5 and TRBJ1-2; D ambiguous. V gave up 4 bases and J gave up 7 bases, with 8 bases separating them. The CDR3 has 11 residues. CDR1 and CDR2 (germline): SGHKS, YYEKEE (reference sequence). CDR3 in amino acids: CASSRAGGYTF. CDR3 sequence (DNA): TGTGCCAGCAGCCGTGCAGGTGGCTACACCTTC.

This clonotype was observed a few times. J is TRBJ2-2 and V is TRBV12-3 or TRBV12-4; a possible D gene is TRBD1 (6 bases). This CDR3 spans 17 amino acids. Trimming removed 5 bases from V and 2 bases from J, with 18 bases in between. CDR3 in amino acids: CASSKQGSVINTGELFF. The CDR3 nucleotides are TGTGCCAGCAGTAAACAGGGTTCTGTGATAAACACCGGGGAGCTGTTTTTT.

This chain joins TRBV28 and TRBJ2-4; D is perhaps TRBD2 (6 bases). Germline values: CDR1 MDHEN, CDR2 SYDVKM. This CDR3 has 16 amino acids. Trimming pared 2 bases from V and 1 base from J, leaving 12 bases between. This CDR3 is CASSLLTGEAKNIQYF. The CDR3 nucleotides are TGTGCCAGCAGTTTACTTACGGGAGAGGCCAAAAACATTCAGTACTTC.

The V call is TRBV27, the J call TRBJ2-1; TRBD2 is a possible D gene (6 bases). The V end was cut by 6 bases, the J end by 2 bases, with 14 bases between. CDR3 length equals 15 residues. CDR1 MNHEY and CDR2 SMNVEV come from the germline V gene (reference sequence). The CDR3 DNA reads TGTGCCAGCAGCCCCGGTAGCGGTCCCTACAATGAGCAGTTCTTC. Translated, it gives CASSPGSGPYNEQFF.

This clonotype was counted at least ten times. The chain links TRBV7-8 to TRBJ2-3; 9 positions agree with TRBD2. The CDR3 length is 16 residues. The germline gives CDR1 SGHVS, CDR2 FQNEAQ. The trim removed 5 bases at V and 1 base at J, leaving 7 bases unmatched. As DNA, the CDR3 is TGTGCCAGCAGCCCCTTAGCGGGAGCCGGCACAGATACGCAGTATTTT. Amino acid sequence: CASSPLAGAGTDTQYF.

This clonotype was counted a few times. V is TRBV11-1 and J is TRBJ2-7; D could derive from TRBD1 or TRBD2 (5 bases each). V lost 3 bases, J lost 4 bases, and 13 bases lay in between. The V gene's germline CDR1 is SGHAT and CDR2 FQDESV (reference sequence). This CDR3 spans 14 amino acids. This CDR3 is CASSFGTESYEQYF. CDR3 bases: TGTGCCAGCAGCTTCGGGACGGAGAGTTACGAGCAGTACTTC.

The chain combines TRBV4-1 with TRBJ1-2; the D gene is possibly TRBD1 (6 bases). The CDR3 has 15 amino acids. The germline V gene encodes CDR1 MGHRA and CDR2 YSYEKL. V was pared by 0 bases and J by 0 bases, with 8 bases between. The CDR3 spells CASSQEGAANYGYTF. CDR3 DNA: TGCGCCAGCAGCCAAGAGGGGGCAGCTAACTATGGCTACACCTTC.

Only a few counts were recorded for this clonotype. V is TRBV7-2 and J is TRBJ1-6, with D hard to call. Trimming shortened V by 1 base and J by 5 bases, and 9 bases separated the two germline ends. This CDR3 is 15 amino acids long. The germline V gene encodes CDR1 SGHTA and CDR2 FQGNSA. CDR3 sequence reads: CASSLDRADNSPLHF. CDR3 DNA: TGTGCCAGCAGCTTAGACAGAGCTGATAATTCACCCCTCCACTTT.

The chain combines TRBV27 with TRBJ1-5; 7 bases align to TRBD1. Per the germline V gene, CDR1 is MNHEY and CDR2 is SMNVEV (reference sequence). V gave up 4 bases and J gave up 0 bases; unmatched junction bases: 9. The CDR3 runs 17 residues. The CDR3 loop reads CASSSNPGTASNQPQHF. CDR3 bases: TGTGCCAGCAGTTCTAACCCAGGGACAGCTAGCAATCAGCCCCAGCATTTT.

This clonotype was found a few times. The chain's CDR3 is CSARDRPVEAFF. In DNA, the CDR3 is TGCAGTGCTAGAGATCGGCCAGTTGAAGCTTTCTTT. The V call is TRBV20-1, the J call TRBJ1-1; D not resolved. Germline V gives CDR1 DFQATT, CDR2 SNEGSKA (reference sequence). The CDR3 is 12 residues long. Trimming stripped 0 bases from V and 7 bases from J, with 9 bases between.

The table lists this clonotype with many counts. The V gene is TRBV7-2, the J gene TRBJ2-7, with TRBD2 matching over 7 bases. Germline CDR1 and CDR2: SGHTA and FQGNSA. This CDR3 contains 17 residues. V shed 0 bases and J 0 bases; nucleotides not matched to a gene: 8. CDR3 protein: CASSLAGAGVSSYEQYF. CDR3 nucleotides: TGTGCCAGCAGCTTAGCTGGTGCGGGGGTTAGCTCCTACGAGCAGTACTTC.

At least ten counts were recorded for this clonotype. The rearrangement joins TRBV7-9 to TRBJ2-7; 7 nucleotides match TRBD1. The junction had 2 bases not matched to a gene; V was cut back by 3 bases and J by 0 bases. The germline V gene encodes CDR1 SEHNR and CDR2 FQNEAQ (reference sequence). There are 14 residues in the CDR3. CDR3 loop: CASSLGQSSYEQYF. CDR3 nucleotides: TGTGCCAGCAGCTTGGGACAGTCCTCCTACGAGCAGTACTTC.

This clonotype came up many times. The V call is TRBV4-1, the J call TRBJ1-5; no reliable D call. V lost 3 bases and J 2 bases, leaving 17 bases between the germline ends. Germline V gene data show CDR1 as MGHRA and CDR2 as YSYEKL. This CDR3 is 17 amino acids long. The CDR3 spells CASSHRFGGMGNQPQHF. Written as DNA, the CDR3 is TGCGCCAGCAGCCATAGGTTCGGCGGAATGGGCAATCAGCCCCAGCATTTT.

This clonotype turned up a few times. The rearrangement uses TRBV4-1 and TRBJ1-1, with D possibly TRBD1 on 5 matching bases. CDR1 is MGHRA, CDR2 YSYEKL, per germline. CDR3 length equals 14 residues. Trimming pared 9 bases from V and 4 bases from J, leaving 18 bases between. CDR3 sequence: CASTRRGLGTEAFF. The CDR3 DNA is TGCGCCAGTACACGCCGGGGGTTGGGCACTGAAGCTTTCTTT.

This clonotype was recorded many times. This CDR3 reads CSAGSSYEQYF. The CDR3 nucleotides read TGCAGTGCCGGGAGCTCCTACGAGCAGTACTTC. V usage is TRBV20-1 and J usage is TRBJ2-7; D may be TRBD2 (6 bases). Germline V lookup: CDR1 DFQATT, CDR2 SNEGSKA (reference sequence). V was trimmed by 6 bases and J by 0 bases, leaving 6 bases between them. The CDR3 extends over 11 amino acids.

In its sample, this clonotype was seen many times. This rearrangement joins TRBV18 to TRBJ1-1; the D gene is possibly TRBD1 (6 bases). The V end lost 3 bases, the J end lost 3 bases, and 11 bases lay between the germline ends. The germline gives CDR1 KGHSH, CDR2 LQKENI. The CDR3 sequence is 14 residues long. The CDR3 DNA follows: TGTGCCAGCTCACCGCGACAGGCGGACACTGAAGCTTTCTTT. Translated, it gives CASSPRQADTEAFF.

This clonotype has at least ten counts. This chain uses TRBV13 with TRBJ2-1, with TRBD1 identical over 7 bases. Germline lookup yields CDR1 PRHDT and CDR2 FYEKMQ (reference sequence). This CDR3 has 14 residues. The ends lost 4 bases at V and 11 bases at J; junction bases unmatched: 11. In DNA, the CDR3 is TGTGCCAGCAGCTCCCCCCCGGACAGGAAAAAGCAGTTCTTC. Translation: CASSSPPDRKKQFF.